This entry concerns a single TCR beta chain. Its target is unknown. Terminally differentiated effector memory CD45RA+ cells were left out of the naive CD8 fraction, which was CD45RO-negative and positively selected for CCR7. This entry comes from a study of shared clonotypes between healthy human individuals. The deep-level immunoSEQ assay was used. The authors' processing: Filtering differed because ImmunoSEQ produced junction-only sequences that carried no quality scores. Repertoires were generated with immunoSEQ multiplex PCR, while TCRdb's copy carries only in-frame clones and drops some. That table gives V, J and clone size, and the DNA gave D and trimming. The profile covers approximately 590,000 clones, with nearly 97% appearing a single time and over 0.09% taken by the ten largest. CDR3 length: 17 residues. Germline assignment: CDR1 SEHNR and CDR2 FQNEAQ (reference sequence). Trimming cost V 1 base and J 3 bases, with 18 bases left between them.

Notes on the study in general: Represented genetic and exposure-history diversity was restricted by having few donors. A generally larger estimated richness was seen in naive subsets than in memory subsets.

The receptor was isolated from a woman in her 30s in good health. What was sequenced was naive CD8+ T cells sorted from blood. This chain joins TRBV7-9 and TRBJ2-5; D possibly uses TRBD1 or TRBD2 (5 bases each). DNA for the CDR3: TGTGCCAGCAGCTTAGGGGACGAAGGCGCCGGAAAAGAGACCCAGTACTTC. It codes for CASSLGDEGAGKETQYF.